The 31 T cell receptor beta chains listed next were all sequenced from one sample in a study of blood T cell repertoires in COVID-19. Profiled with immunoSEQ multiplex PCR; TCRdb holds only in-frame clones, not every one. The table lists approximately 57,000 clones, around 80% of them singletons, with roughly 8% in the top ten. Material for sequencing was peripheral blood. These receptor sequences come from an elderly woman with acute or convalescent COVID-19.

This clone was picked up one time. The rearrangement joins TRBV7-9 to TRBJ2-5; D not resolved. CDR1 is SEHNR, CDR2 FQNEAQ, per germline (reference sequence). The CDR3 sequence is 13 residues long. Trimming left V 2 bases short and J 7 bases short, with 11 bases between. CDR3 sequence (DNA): TGTGCCAGCAGCTTAATCTCGATCGGGACCCAGTACTTC. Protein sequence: CASSLISIGTQYF.

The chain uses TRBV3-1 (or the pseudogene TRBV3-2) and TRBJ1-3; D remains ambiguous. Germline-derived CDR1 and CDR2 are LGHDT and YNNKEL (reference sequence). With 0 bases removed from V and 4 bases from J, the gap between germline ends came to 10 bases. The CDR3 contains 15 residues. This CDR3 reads CASSQDLARGNTIYF. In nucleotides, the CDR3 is TGTGCCAGCAGCCAAGATCTTGCTAGGGGAAACACCATATATTTT.

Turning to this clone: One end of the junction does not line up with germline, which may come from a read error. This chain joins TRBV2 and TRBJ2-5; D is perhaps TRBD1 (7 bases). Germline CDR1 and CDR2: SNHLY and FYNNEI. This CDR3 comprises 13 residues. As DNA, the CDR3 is TGTGCCAGCACCCCGGGGAGGACAGGCGAGCTTAACTTC. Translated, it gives CASTPGRTGELNF.

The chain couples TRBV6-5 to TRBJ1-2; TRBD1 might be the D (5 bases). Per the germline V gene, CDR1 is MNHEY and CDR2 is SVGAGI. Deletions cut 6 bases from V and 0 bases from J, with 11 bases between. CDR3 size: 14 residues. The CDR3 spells CASRLQASNYGYTF. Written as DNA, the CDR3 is TGTGCCAGCAGACTACAGGCCTCTAACTATGGCTACACCTTC.

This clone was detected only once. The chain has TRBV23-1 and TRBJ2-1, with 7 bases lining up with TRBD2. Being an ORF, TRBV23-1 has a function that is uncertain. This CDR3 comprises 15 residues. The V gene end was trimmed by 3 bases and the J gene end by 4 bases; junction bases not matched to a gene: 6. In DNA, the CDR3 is TGCGCCAGCAGTCAGACCGGGACTATTTACAATGAGCAGTTCTTC. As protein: CASSQTGTIYNEQFF.

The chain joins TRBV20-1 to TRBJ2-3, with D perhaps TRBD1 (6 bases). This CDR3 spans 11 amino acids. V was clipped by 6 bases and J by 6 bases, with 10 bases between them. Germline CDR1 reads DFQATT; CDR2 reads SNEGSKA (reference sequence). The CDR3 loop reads CSARQADTQYF. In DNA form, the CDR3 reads TGCAGTGCACGACAGGCGGATACGCAGTATTTT.

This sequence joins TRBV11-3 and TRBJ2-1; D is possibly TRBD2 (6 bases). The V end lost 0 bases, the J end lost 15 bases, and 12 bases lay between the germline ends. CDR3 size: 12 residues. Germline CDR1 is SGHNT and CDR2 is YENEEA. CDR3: CASSLDRRGRFF. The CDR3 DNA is TGTGCCAGCAGCTTAGATCGGAGGGGCAGGTTCTTC.

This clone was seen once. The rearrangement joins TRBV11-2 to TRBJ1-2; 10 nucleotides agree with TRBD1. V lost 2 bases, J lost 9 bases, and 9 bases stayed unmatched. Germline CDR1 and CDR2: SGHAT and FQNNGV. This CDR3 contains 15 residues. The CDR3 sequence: CASSLHPGQGTRYTF. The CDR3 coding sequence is TGTGCCAGCAGCTTACATCCGGGACAGGGGACGCGCTACACCTTC.

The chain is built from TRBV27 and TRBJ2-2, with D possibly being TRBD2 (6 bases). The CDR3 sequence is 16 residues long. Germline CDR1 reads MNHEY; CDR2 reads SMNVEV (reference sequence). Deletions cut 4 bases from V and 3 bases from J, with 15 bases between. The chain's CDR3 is CASSSFIGGDTGELFF. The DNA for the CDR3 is TGTGCCAGCAGTTCTTTTATCGGGGGAGACACCGGGGAGCTGTTTTTT.

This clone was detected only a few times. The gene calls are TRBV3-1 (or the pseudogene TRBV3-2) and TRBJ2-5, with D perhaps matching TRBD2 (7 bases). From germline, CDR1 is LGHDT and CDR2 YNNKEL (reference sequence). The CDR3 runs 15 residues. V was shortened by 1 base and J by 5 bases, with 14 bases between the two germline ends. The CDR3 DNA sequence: TGTGCCAGCAGCCAAGTTGGGGGGGGCCGGGAGACCCAGTACTTC. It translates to CASSQVGGGRETQYF.

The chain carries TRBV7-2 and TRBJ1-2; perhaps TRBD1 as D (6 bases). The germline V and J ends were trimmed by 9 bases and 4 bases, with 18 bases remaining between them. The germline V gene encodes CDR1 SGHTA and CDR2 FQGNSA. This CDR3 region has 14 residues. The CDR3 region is CASGKEQGTYGYTF. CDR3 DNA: TGTGCCAGTGGGAAAGAACAGGGAACCTATGGCTACACCTTC. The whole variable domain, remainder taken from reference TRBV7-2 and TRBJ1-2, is GAGVSQSPSNKVTEKGKDVELRCDPISGHTALYWYRQSLGQGLEFLIYFQGNSAPDKSGLPSDRFSAERTGGSVSTLTIQRTQQEDSAVYLCASGKEQGTYGYTFGSGTRLTVV.

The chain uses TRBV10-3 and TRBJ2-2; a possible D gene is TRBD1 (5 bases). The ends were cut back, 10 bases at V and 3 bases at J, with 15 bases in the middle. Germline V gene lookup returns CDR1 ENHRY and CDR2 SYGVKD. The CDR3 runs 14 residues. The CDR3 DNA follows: TGTGCCACCAGCCAGGGTCCGGACACCGGGGAGCTGTTTTTT. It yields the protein CATSQGPDTGELFF.

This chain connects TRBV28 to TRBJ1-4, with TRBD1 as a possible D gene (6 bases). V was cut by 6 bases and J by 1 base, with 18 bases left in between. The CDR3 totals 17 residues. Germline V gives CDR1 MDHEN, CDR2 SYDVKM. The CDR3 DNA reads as TGTGCCAGCAGAGCGCGGGGGCGACCCAAAACTAATGAAAAACTGTTTTTT. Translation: CASRARGRPKTNEKLFF.

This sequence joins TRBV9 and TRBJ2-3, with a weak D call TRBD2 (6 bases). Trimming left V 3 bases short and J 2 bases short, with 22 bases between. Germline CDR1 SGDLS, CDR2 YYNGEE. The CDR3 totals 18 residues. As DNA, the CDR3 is TGTGCCAGCAGCGATTTCCCCCCCACGGGAGCGAACACAGATACGCAGTATTTT. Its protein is CASSDFPPTGANTDTQYF.

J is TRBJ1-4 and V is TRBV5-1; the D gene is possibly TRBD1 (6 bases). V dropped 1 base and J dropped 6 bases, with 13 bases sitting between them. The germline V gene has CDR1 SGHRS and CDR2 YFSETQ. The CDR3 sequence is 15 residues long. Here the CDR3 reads CASSLQGPRDEKLFF. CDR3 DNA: TGCGCCAGCAGCTTGCAGGGGCCTCGGGATGAAAAACTGTTTTTT.

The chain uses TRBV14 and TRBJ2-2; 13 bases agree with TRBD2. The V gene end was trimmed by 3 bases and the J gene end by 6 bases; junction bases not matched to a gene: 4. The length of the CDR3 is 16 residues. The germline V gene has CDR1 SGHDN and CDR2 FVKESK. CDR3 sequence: CASSHQTSGRSGELFF. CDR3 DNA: TGTGCCAGCAGCCACCAGACTAGCGGGAGGTCCGGGGAGCTGTTTTTT. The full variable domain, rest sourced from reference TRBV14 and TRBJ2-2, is EAGVTQFPSHSVIEKGQTVTLRCDPISGHDNLYWYRRVMGKEIKFLLHFVKESKQDESGMPNNRFLAERTGGTYSTLKVQPAELEDSGVYFCASSHQTSGRSGELFFGEGSRLTVL.

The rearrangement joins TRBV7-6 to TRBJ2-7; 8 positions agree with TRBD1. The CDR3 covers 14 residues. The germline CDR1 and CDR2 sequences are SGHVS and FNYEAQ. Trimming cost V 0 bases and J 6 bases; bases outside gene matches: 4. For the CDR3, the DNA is TGTGCCAGCAGCTTAGCGGGACAGGTATCCGAGCAGTACTTC. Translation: CASSLAGQVSEQYF. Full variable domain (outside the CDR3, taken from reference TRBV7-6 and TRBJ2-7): GAGVSQSPRYKVTKRGQDVALRCDPISGHVSLYWYRQALGQGPEFLTYFNYEAQQDKSGLPNDRFSAERPEGSISTLTIQRTEQRDSAMYRCASSLAGQVSEQYFGPGTRLTVT.

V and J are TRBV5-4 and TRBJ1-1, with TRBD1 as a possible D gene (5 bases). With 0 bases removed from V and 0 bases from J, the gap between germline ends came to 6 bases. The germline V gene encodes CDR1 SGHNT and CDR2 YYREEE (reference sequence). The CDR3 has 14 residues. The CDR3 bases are TGTGCCAGCAGCTTGGACAGGATGAACACTGAAGCTTTCTTT. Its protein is CASSLDRMNTEAFF.

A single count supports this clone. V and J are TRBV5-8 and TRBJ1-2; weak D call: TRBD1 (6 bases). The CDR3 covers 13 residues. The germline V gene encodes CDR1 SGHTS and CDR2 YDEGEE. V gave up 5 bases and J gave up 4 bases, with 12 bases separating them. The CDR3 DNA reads TGTGCCAGCAGTCCTGACAGGACCTATGGCTACACCTTC. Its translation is CASSPDRTYGYTF.

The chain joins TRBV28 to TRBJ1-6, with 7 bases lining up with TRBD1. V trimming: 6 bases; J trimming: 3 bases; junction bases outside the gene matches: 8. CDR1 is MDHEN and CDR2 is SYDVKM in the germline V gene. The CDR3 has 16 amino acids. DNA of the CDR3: TGTGCCAGCAGCCCAGGGGGTAGCCTCTATAATTCACCCCTCCACTTT. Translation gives CASSPGGSLYNSPLHF.

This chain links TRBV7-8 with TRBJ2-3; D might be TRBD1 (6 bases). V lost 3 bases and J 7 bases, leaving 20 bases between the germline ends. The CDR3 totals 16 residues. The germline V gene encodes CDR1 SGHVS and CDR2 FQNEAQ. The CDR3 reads CASSFPQIQGRNTQYF. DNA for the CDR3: TGTGCCAGCAGCTTCCCCCAGATCCAGGGGCGGAATACGCAGTATTTT. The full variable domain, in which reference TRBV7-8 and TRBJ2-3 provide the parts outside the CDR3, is GAGVSQSPRYKVAKRGQDVALRCDPISGHVSLFWYQQALGQGPEFLTYFQNEAQLDKSGLPSDRFFAERPEGSVSTLKIQRTQQEDSAVYLCASSFPQIQGRNTQYFGPGTRLTVL.

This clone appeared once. The CDR3 DNA is TGTGCCAGCAGCCACCTAGGGACTAGCGGGGGCGAGCAGTTCTTC. Its protein product is CASSHLGTSGGEQFF. J is TRBJ2-1 and V is TRBV3-1 (or the pseudogene TRBV3-2), with 14 bases matching TRBD2. CDR1 and CDR2 from the germline V gene are LGHDT and YNNKEL (reference sequence). Trimming took 3 bases from V and 10 from J; bases not matched to a gene: 5. The CDR3 has 15 residues.

In nucleotides, the CDR3 is TGTGCCAGCTCACCACAGGGGGCACGGGGAACTAATGAAAAACTGTTTTTT. Amino acids: CASSPQGARGTNEKLFF. The chain combines TRBV18 with TRBJ1-4, with 7 positions matching TRBD1. The trim removed 1 base at V and 1 base at J, leaving 6 bases unmatched. Germline V CDR1 and CDR2: KGHSH, LQKENI. The length of the CDR3 is 17 residues.

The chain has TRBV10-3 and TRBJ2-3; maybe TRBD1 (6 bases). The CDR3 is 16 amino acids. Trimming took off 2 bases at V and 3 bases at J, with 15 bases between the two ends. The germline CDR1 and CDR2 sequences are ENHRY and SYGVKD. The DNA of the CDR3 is TGTGCCATCAGTGAGGGACAGACTGGTAAGACAGATACGCAGTATTTT. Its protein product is CAISEGQTGKTDTQYF.

CDR3 residues: CASSTGGAYNEQFF. The CDR3 nucleotides are TGCGCCAGCAGTACGGGAGGCGCCTACAATGAGCAGTTCTTC. The chain has TRBV10-1 and TRBJ2-1; 7 bases line up with TRBD2. This CDR3 is built from 14 residues. Trimming took 5 bases from V and 2 from J; bases not matched to a gene: 3. CDR1 WNHNN and CDR2 SYGVQD come from the germline V gene (reference sequence).

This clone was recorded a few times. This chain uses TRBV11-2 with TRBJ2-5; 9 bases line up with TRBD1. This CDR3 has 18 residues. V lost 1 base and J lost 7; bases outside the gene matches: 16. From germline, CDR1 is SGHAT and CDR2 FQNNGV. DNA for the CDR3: TGTGCCAGCAGCTTAGGACCCCGATCACAGGGGGCCTCGGGGACCCAGTACTTC. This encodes CASSLGPRSQGASGTQYF.

The CDR3 DNA reads TGCGCCAGCAGCTTGGTAGCGTCCAGCTCCTACAATGAGCAGTTCTTC. Translation: CASSLVASSSYNEQFF. The rearrangement uses TRBV5-1 and TRBJ2-1; D might be TRBD2 (5 bases). The CDR3 runs to 16 residues. From germline, CDR1 is SGHRS and CDR2 YFSETQ. V was trimmed by 0 bases and J by 0 bases, leaving 10 bases between them.

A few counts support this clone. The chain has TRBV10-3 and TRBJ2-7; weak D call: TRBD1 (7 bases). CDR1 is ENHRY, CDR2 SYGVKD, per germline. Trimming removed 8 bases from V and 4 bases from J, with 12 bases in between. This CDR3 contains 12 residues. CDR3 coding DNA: TGTGCCATCGCCCAGGGGGGTTACGAGCAGTACTTC. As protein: CAIAQGGYEQYF.

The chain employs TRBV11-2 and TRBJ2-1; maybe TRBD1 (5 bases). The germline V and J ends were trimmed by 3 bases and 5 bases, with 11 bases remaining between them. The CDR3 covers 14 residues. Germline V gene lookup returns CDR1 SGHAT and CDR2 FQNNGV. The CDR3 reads CASSFGHHNNEQFF. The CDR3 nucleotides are TGTGCCAGCAGCTTCGGACATCATAACAATGAGCAGTTCTTC.

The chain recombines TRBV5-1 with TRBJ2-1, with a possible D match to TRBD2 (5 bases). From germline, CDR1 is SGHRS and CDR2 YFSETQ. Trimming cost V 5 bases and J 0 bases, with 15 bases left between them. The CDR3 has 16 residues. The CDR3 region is CASSSGGRSSYNEQFF. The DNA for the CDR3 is TGCGCCAGCAGTTCGGGCGGGCGTAGCTCCTACAATGAGCAGTTCTTC.

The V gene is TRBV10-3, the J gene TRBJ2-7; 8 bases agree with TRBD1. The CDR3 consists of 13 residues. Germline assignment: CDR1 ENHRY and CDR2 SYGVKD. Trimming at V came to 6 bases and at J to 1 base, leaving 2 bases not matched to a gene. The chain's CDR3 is CAIRTGESYEQYF. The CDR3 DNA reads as TGTGCCATCAGGACAGGGGAATCCTACGAGCAGTACTTC.